This record concerns one T cell receptor (beta chain) sequence. Its antigen is still unknown. One base away there is no much larger clone; base qualities are not given. The data derive from a study of T cell responses to AZD1222 COVID-19 vaccine (dated by TCRdb to 2020 to 2022). At the level of the whole study: A total of over 230 trial participants underwent TCR sequencing, of whom nearly 210 had received two doses of AZD1222 and 26 had received two doses of the MenACWY control vaccine. Trial participants were enrolled by age into 18-55, 56-69 and 70-plus year subgroups, with around 150, 28 and 57 TCR-sequenced participants respectively. Study-level results and caveats: Spike-specific TCR breadth and depth rose significantly after two AZD1222 doses compared with day 0 and with MenACWY recipients. Reportedly, close to half of the unique spike-specific TCRs recognized epitopes lying outside the regions that are mutated in the B.1.351 and B.1.1.7 variants. In the small 56-69-year group, the increase in depth fell short of significance, most likely because of low power. Conclusions about previously exposed vaccinees are limited, since just a handful of AZD1222 recipients were seropositive for SARS-CoV-2 at baseline. Because no day 14 peak-response samples were available, the repertoires could be characterized only after the peak T cell response. Participants were mostly white British and included more females than males, and it was suggested by the authors that clonal diversity may have been underestimated. Vaccine-associated CD4 TCRs spanned the whole spike protein, with dominant responses in regions 160-218 and 743-854.

CDR3 length: 15 amino acids, cysteine to phenylalanine. Only the CDR3 DNA is retained, 45 bases long and in frame from the first base. CDR1 MDHEN and CDR2 SYDVKM are derived from the germline V gene. Trimming removed 3 bases from V and 7 bases from J, leaving 18 bases between the germline ends. The CDR3 regions of human TCRbeta chains were analyzed by immunosequencing. As for the original processing: TCRs in the repertoires were compared against a reference library of SARS-CoV-2-specific TCRs that had been generated with the MIRA antigen-specificity platform. Breadth was defined as the fraction of unique TCRs that were SARS-CoV-2-associated, and depth was defined as the fraction of total T cells that were SARS-CoV-2-associated. Each spike-specific TCR was assigned to its reactive spike region and to a CD4 or CD8 class using the MIRA data. Log10-transformed breadth and depth values were compared by one-way ANOVA with Sidak's multiple comparisons tests. Sourced from immuneACCESS, this table was stored by TCRdb with only in-frame sequences that have V and J called. A share of the clones is absent; for the studies checked, an unresolved V gene accounts for under half, and the remainder has no known explanation. Clone size and V and J calls were adopted from that table, with D and trimming inferred from the DNA. The sample yields 85,000 to 130,000 clones; around nine tenths were counted once. Clones ranked in the top ten supply 2.5% to 4% of the sample.

Per the publication, the time point label means: about 28 days (+/-7) after the second vaccine dose. Sample treatment or condition, as interpreted from the label and publication: meningococcal conjugate vaccine given as trial control. The vaccinee samples were drawn from two UK trials, COV001 and COV002, one of which was a single-blind randomized controlled phase 2/3 trial testing AZD1222 (ChAdOx1 nCoV-19) in healthy adults. For TCRbeta chain sequencing, PBMC samples from trial participants were taken at day 0 and at day 28 after the second dose. Sequenced material: peripheral blood, taken 28 days after the second dose of the MenACWY control vaccine. The chain links TRBV28 with TRBJ1-1, and the D gene may be TRBD1, 6 bases matching. The TCR comes from an adult who received the MenACWY meningococcal vaccine as a control. The DNA is TGTGCCAGCAGTTTGATACTTTTCAGGGGTAGTGAAGCTTTCTTT. Translated, this is CASSLILFRGSEAFF.